This T cell receptor (beta chain) was identified in a study of PD-1 blockade in classical Hodgkin lymphoma. At the level of the study: It was nivolumab at 3 mg/kg, given intravenously every 2 weeks, that patients received.

Measured with immunoSEQ multiplex PCR; TCRdb has only the in-frame clones, and not every one. The sample includes 15,000 to 20,000 clones, 80% of them seen just once. Germline V gives CDR1 MNHEY, CDR2 SVGAGI. V shed 4 bases, J shed 5 bases, and the junction held 10 bases outside the gene matches. The CDR3 covers 15 residues. Stated time point: cycle 4 day 1 (C4D1), after more than five weeks of nivolumab. Every single patient, without exception, relapsed after autologous stem cell transplantation, and brentuximab vedotin exposure varied. Study-level points and caveats: Significantly greater TCR diversity emerged by C4D1 in CD4+ cells but not CD8+ cells. Why the repertoires differ is still unclear, perhaps disease activity or prior therapy.

With regard to this clone: The antigen is not known.

Specimen: peripheral blood mononuclear cells (PBMCs), collected before the fourth cycle of nivolumab. J is TRBJ2-5 and V is TRBV6-5; 7 bases align to TRBD1. This clonotype was obtained from a human donor with classical Hodgkin lymphoma. The CDR3 sequence: CASSFQGGRGETQYF. The DNA of the CDR3 is TGTGCCAGCAGTTTCCAAGGGGGCCGGGGCGAGACCCAGTACTTC.